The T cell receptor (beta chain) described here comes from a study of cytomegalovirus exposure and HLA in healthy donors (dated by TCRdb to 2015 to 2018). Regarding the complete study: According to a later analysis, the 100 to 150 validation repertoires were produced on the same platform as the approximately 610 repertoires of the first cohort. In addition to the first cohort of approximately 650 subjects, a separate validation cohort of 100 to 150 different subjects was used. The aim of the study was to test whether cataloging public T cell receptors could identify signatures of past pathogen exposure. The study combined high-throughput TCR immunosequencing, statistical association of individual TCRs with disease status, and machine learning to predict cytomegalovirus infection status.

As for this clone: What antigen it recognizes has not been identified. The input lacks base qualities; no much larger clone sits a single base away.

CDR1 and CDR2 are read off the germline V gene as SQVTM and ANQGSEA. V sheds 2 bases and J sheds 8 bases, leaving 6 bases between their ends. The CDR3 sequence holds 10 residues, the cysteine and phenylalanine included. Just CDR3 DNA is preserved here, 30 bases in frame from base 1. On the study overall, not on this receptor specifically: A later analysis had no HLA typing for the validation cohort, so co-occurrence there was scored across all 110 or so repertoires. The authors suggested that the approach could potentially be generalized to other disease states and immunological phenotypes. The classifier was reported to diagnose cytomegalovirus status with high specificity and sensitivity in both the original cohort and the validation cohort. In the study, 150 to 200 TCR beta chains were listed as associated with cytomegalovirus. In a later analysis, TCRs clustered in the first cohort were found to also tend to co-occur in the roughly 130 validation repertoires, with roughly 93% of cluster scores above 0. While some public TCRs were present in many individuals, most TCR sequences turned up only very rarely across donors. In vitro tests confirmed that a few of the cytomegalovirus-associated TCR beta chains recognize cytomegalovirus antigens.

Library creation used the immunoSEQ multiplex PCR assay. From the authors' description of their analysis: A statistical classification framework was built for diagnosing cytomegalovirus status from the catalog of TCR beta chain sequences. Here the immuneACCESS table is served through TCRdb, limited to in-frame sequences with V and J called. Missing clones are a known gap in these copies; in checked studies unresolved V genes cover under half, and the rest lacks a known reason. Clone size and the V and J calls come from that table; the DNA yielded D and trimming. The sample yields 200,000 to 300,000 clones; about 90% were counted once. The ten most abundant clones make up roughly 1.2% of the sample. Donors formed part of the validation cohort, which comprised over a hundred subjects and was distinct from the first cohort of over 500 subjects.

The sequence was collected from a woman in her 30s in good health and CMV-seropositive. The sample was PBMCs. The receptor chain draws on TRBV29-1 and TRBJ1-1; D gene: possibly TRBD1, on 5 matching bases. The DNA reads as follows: TGCAGCGTTGAAAACAGGGAAGCTTTCTTT. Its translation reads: CSVENREAFF.